This TCR beta chain was sequenced during a study of blood T cell repertoires in COVID-19. Study context: T cells, B-cell-depleted T cells, or PBMCs provided the cDNA or gDNA that served as material.

This CDR3 has 15 amino acids. The germline V gene encodes CDR1 MNHEY and CDR2 SVGAGI. V lost 4 bases to trimming and J lost 9 bases; unmatched junction nucleotides: 13. Sequenced by immunoSEQ multiplex PCR; TCRdb stores in-frame clones only, minus some. The sample has 290,000 or so clones; around 87% are singletons. The sample comprised peripheral blood. This chain connects TRBV6-5 to TRBJ2-7; 9 bases map to TRBD1. The sequence was collected from a man between 65 and 85 years old with acute or convalescent COVID-19. CDR3 loop: CASSWTGTGMSGQYF. The DNA of the CDR3 is TGTGCCAGCAGTTGGACCGGGACAGGGATGAGTGGGCAGTACTTC.